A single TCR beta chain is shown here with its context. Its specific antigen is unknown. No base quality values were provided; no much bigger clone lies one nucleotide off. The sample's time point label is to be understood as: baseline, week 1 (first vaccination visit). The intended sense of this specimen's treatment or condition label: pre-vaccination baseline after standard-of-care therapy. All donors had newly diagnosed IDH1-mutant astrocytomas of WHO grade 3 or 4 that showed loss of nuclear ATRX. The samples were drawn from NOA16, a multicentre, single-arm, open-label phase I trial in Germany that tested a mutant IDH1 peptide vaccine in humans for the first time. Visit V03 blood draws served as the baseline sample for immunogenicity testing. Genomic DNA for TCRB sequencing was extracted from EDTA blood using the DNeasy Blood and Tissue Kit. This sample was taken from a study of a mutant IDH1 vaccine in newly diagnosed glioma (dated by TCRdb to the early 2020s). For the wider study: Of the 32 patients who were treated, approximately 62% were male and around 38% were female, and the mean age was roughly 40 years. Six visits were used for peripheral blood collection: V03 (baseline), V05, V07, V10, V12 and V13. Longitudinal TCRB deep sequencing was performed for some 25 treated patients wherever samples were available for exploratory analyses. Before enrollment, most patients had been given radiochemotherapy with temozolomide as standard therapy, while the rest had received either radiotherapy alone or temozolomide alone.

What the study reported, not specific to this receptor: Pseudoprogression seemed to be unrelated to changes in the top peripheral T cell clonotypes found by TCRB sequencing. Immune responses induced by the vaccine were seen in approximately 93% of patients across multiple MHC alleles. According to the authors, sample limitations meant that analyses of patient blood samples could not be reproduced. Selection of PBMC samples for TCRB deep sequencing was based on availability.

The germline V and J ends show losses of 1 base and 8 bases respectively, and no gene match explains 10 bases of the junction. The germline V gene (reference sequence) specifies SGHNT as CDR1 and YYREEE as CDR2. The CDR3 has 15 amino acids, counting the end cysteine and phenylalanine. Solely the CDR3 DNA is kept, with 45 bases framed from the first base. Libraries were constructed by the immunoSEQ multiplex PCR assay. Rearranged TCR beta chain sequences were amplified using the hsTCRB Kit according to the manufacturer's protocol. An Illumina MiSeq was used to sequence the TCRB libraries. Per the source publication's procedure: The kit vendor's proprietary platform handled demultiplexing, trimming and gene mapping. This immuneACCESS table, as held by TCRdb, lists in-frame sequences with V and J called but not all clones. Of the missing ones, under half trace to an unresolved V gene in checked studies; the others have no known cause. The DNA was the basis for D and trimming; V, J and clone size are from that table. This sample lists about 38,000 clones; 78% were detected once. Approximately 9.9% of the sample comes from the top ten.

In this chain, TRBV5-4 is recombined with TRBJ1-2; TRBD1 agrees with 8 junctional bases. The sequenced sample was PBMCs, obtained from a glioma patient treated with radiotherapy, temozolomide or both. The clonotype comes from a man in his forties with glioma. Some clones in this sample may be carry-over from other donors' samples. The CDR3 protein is CASSLLAGGARGYTF. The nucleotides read TGTGCCAGCAGCTTGCTGGCAGGGGGCGCGAGAGGCTACACCTTC.